The 14 T cell receptor beta chains in this list originate from one sample, sequenced in a study of blood T cell repertoires in COVID-19. TCRdb's copy holds only in-frame clones and misses some; the assay was immunoSEQ multiplex PCR. Here the sample spans 80,000 to 100,000 clones, approximately 81% being singletons. Material: peripheral blood. All receptors derive from a man in his sixties with acute or convalescent COVID-19.

The chain couples TRBV7-2 to TRBJ2-5, with a weak D call TRBD1 (6 bases). The CDR3 consists of 15 residues. The V end lost 1 base, the J end lost 4 bases, and 13 bases lay between the germline ends. In germline, CDR1 is SGHTA, CDR2 FQGNSA. CDR3 residues: CASSLGTGIGETQYF. The CDR3 DNA reads TGTGCCAGCAGCTTAGGAACAGGGATTGGAGAGACCCAGTACTTC.

V usage is TRBV5-6 and J usage is TRBJ1-6; TRBD1 might be the D (5 bases). The germline gives CDR1 SGHDT, CDR2 YYEEEE. The CDR3 contains 15 residues. Between the trimmed V and J ends, which lost 2 bases and 6 bases, there was a span of 12 bases. The CDR3 here is CASSFFRVPNSPLHF. CDR3 in DNA: TGTGCCAGCAGCTTTTTCAGGGTTCCTAATTCACCCCTCCACTTT.

As concerns this clone: Germline is not matched at one junction end, which may reflect a read error. The chain recombines TRBV5-6 with TRBJ2-7; 8 nucleotides line up with TRBD1. CDR3 length: 13 residues. The V gene's germline CDR1 is SGHDT and CDR2 YYEEEE. The CDR3, as DNA: TGTGCCAGCAGCCCTTATAGTAGGACAGGGTTGGACTTC. Translated: CASSPYSRTGLDF.

The chain has TRBV5-1 and TRBJ2-5; TRBD2 agrees at 7 bases. The CDR3 spans 13 residues. Germline V gene sequence: CDR1 SGHRS, CDR2 YFSETQ. The V and J ends lost 1 base and 7 bases, in that order; junction bases with no gene match: 4. The CDR3 here is CASSLQRGWTQYF. As DNA, the CDR3 is TGCGCCAGCAGCTTGCAGCGGGGATGGACCCAGTACTTC.

This sequence joins TRBV10-2 and TRBJ1-5; 7 bases match TRBD1. The length of the CDR3 is 14 residues. The V and J ends lost 7 bases and 9 bases, in that order; junction bases with no gene match: 12. Germline V CDR1 and CDR2: WSHSY, SAAADI. The CDR3 nucleotides read TGCGCCAGCAAAACTGAGACAGGGCCATGGCCCCAGCATTTT. It translates to CASKTETGPWPQHF.

This chain joins TRBV7-9 and TRBJ1-1; 8 positions agree with TRBD1. The CDR3 has 16 amino acids. Losses at the gene ends were 1 base for V and 5 bases for J; bases not matched to a gene: 9. Germline V gene sequence: CDR1 SEHNR, CDR2 FQNEAQ (reference sequence). This CDR3 reads CASSLDDRGEGTEAFF. The DNA of the CDR3 is TGTGCCAGCAGCTTAGACGACAGGGGTGAAGGGACTGAAGCTTTCTTT.

By share, this clone counts as medium-sized. V and J are TRBV27 and TRBJ2-7; possibly TRBD2 for D (6 bases). CDR1 and CDR2 (germline): MNHEY, SMNVEV (reference sequence). CDR3 length equals 14 residues. V was shortened by 4 bases and J by 2 bases, with 12 bases between the two germline ends. This CDR3 is CASSWRVSAYEQYF. The CDR3 coding sequence is TGTGCCAGCAGTTGGAGGGTTTCGGCCTACGAGCAGTACTTC.

The chain carries TRBV7-2 and TRBJ2-2, with D maybe TRBD2 (6 bases). Trimming pared 7 bases from V and 5 bases from J, leaving 20 bases between. Germline loops: CDR1 SGHTA, CDR2 FQGNSA. CDR3 length equals 16 residues. CDR3 region: CASMWRVGLGTGELFF. The CDR3 coding sequence is TGTGCCAGCATGTGGAGGGTCGGTCTAGGAACCGGGGAGCTGTTTTTT.

By proportion, this clone is medium-sized. The chain joins TRBV19 to TRBJ1-1, with D uncertain. Germline CDR1 reads LNHDA; CDR2 reads SQIVND (reference sequence). V lost 10 bases to trimming and J lost 0 bases, with 21 bases between them. CDR3 length: 16 residues. The CDR3 here is CATLRKEGGMNTEAFF. Written as DNA, the CDR3 is TGTGCCACTCTCCGAAAGGAGGGTGGGATGAACACTGAAGCTTTCTTT.

This sequence joins TRBV9 and TRBJ2-1, with a tentative D call TRBD2 (6 bases). CDR3 length equals 15 residues. CDR1 SGDLS and CDR2 YYNGEE come from the germline V gene. The V end was cut by 1 base, the J end by 6 bases, with 14 bases between. The CDR3 coding sequence is TGTGCCAGCAGCGTATTGATAGCGGCGATCAATGAGCAGTTCTTC. This encodes CASSVLIAAINEQFF.

This sequence joins TRBV5-4 and TRBJ2-6; 8 positions agree with TRBD1. Unmatched junction bases numbered 10, after V lost 5 bases and J lost 3 bases. The CDR3 is made up of 17 amino acids. The germline CDR1 and CDR2 sequences are SGHNT and YYREEE (reference sequence). The CDR3 coding sequence is TGTGCCAGCAGGCCGGGACAGGCGGCCCTTGGGGCCAACGTCCTGACTTTC. As protein: CASRPGQAALGANVLTF.

V is TRBV27 and J is TRBJ1-1; 8 bases are a match to TRBD1. V trimming: 4 bases; J trimming: 4 bases; junction bases outside the gene matches: 20. CDR1 and CDR2 from the germline V gene are MNHEY and SMNVEV (reference sequence). The CDR3 length is 19 residues. The CDR3 is CASSSPYRTGRIGGTEAFF. Written as DNA, the CDR3 is TGTGCCAGCAGTTCCCCTTATCGGACAGGGAGGATCGGGGGCACTGAAGCTTTCTTT.

Comment on this clone: Additional DNA sequences in this sample encode the identical CDR3. V is TRBV18 and J is TRBJ1-1, with 8 bases fitting TRBD1. Germline V CDR1 and CDR2: KGHSH, LQKENI. J lost 2 bases, V lost 3 bases, and 2 bases had no gene match. CDR3 size: 14 residues. CDR3 DNA sequence: TGTGCCAGCTCACCCGGACAGGGTAACACTGAAGCTTTCTTT. This codes for CASSPGQGNTEAFF.

This chain connects TRBV5-4 to TRBJ1-2; 9 bases align to TRBD1. Unmatched junction bases numbered 13, after V lost 3 bases and J lost 4 bases. The germline gives CDR1 SGHNT, CDR2 YYREEE (reference sequence). The length of the CDR3 is 17 residues. CDR3 in amino acids: CASSWGTGGLEGYGYTF. In DNA, the CDR3 is TGTGCCAGCAGCTGGGGTACAGGGGGCTTGGAAGGCTATGGCTACACCTTC.